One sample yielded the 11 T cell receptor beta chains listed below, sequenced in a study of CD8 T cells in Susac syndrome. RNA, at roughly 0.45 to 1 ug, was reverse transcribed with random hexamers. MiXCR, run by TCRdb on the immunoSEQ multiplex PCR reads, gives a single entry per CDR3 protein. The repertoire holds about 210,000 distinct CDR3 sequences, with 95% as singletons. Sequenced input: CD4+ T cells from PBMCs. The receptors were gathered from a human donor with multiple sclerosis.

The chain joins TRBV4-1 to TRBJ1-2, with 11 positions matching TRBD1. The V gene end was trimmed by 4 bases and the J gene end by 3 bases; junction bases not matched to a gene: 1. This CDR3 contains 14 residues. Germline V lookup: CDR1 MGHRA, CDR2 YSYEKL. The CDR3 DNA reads TGCGCCAGCAGCCCGGACAGGGGGCACTATGGCTACACCTTC. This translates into CASSPDRGHYGYTF.

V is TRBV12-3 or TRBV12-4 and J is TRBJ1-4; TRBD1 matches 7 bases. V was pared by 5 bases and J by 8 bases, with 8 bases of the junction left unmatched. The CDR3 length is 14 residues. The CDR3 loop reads CASSLRQGGEKLFF. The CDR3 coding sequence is TGTGCCAGCAGTCTCCGACAGGGAGGGGAAAAACTGTTTTTT.

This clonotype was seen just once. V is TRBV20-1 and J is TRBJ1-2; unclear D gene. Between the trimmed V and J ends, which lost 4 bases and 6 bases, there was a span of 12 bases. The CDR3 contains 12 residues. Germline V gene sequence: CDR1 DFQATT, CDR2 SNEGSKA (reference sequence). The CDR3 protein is CSATSGSNGYTF. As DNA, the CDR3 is TGCAGTGCTACCTCCGGGTCAAATGGCTACACCTTC.

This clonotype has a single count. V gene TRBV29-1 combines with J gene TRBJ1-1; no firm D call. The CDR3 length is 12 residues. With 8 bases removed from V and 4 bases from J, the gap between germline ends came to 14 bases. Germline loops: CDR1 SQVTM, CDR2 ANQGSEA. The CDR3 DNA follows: TGCAGCTCCCGGGCAAGTTCCACTGAAGCTTTCTTT. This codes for CSSRASSTEAFF.

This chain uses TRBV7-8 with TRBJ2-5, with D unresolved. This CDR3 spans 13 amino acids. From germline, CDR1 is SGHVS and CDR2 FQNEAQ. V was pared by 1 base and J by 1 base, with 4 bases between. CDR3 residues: CASSLVIQETQYF. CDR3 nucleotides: TGTGCCAGCAGCTTAGTGATCCAAGAGACCCAGTACTTC.

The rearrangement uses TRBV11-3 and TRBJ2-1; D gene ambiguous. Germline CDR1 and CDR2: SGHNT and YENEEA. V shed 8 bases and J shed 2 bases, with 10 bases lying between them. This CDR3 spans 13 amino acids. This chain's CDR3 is CASSGPTYNEQFF. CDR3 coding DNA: TGTGCCAGCTCAGGACCTACCTACAATGAGCAGTTCTTC.

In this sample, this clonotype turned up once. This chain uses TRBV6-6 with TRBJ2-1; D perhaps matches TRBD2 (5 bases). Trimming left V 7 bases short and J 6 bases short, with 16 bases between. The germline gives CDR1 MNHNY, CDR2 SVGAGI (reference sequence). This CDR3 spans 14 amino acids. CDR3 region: CASNLRASGNEQFF. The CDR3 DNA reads TGTGCCAGCAACCTGCGGGCCTCCGGCAATGAGCAGTTCTTC.

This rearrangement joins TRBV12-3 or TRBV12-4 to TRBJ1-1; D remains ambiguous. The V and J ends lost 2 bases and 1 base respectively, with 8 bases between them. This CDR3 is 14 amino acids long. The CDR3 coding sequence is TGTGCCAGCAGTTTACACCATACGAACACTGAAGCTTTCTTT. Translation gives CASSLHHTNTEAFF.

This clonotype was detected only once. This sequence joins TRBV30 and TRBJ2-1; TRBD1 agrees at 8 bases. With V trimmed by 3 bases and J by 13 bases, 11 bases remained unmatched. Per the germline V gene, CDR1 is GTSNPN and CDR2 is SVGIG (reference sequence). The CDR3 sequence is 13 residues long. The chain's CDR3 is CAWRKLTGVVQFF. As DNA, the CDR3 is TGTGCCTGGAGGAAACTGACAGGGGTCGTTCAGTTCTTC.

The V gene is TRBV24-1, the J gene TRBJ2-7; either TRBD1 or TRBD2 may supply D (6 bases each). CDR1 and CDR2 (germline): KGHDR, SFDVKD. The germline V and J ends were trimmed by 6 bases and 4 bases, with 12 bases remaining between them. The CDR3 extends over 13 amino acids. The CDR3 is CATSLGAGYEQYF. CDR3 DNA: TGTGCCACCAGTTTGGGGGCGGGATACGAGCAGTACTTC.

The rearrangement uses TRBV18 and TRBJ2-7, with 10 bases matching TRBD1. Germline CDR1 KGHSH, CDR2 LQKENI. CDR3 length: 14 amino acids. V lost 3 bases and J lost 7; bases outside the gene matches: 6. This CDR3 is CASSPGQGSGEQYF. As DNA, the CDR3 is TGTGCCAGCTCACCGGGACAGGGGTCAGGGGAGCAGTACTTC.